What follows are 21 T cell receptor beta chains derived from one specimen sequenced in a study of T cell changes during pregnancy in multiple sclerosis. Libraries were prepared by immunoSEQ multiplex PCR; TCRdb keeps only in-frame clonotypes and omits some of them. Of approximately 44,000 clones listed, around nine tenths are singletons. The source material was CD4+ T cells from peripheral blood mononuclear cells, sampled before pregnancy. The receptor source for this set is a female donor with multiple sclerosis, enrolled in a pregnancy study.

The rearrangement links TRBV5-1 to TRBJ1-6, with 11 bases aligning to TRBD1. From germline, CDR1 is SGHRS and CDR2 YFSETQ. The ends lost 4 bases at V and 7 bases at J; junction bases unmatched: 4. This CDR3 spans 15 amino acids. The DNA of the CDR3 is TGCGCCAGCAGCCCCGGGACAGGGGGAAATTCACCCCTCCACTTT. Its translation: CASSPGTGGNSPLHF.

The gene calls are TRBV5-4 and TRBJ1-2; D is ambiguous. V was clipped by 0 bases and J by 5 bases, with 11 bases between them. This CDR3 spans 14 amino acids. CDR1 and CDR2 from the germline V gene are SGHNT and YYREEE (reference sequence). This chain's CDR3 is CASSLVHPRYGYTF. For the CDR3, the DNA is TGTGCCAGCAGCTTGGTGCACCCCAGATATGGCTACACCTTC.

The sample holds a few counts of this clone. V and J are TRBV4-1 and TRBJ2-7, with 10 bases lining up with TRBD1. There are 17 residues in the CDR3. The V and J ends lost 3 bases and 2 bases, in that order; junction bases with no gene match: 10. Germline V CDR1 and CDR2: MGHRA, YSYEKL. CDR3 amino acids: CASSQTDLGTGAYEQYF. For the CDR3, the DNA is TGCGCCAGCAGCCAGACGGACTTGGGGACAGGGGCCTACGAGCAGTACTTC.

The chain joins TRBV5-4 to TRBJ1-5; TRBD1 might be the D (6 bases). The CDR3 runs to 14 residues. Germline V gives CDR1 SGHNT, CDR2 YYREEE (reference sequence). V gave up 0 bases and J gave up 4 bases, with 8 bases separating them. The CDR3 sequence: CASSLAGVNQPQHF. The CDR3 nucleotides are TGTGCCAGCAGCTTGGCAGGGGTAAATCAGCCCCAGCATTTT.

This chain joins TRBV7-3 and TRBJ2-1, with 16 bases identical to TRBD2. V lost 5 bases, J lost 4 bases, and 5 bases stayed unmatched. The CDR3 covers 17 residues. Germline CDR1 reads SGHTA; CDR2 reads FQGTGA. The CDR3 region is CASSLGTSGRVYNEQFF. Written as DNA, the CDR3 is TGTGCCAGCAGCCTCGGGACTAGCGGGAGGGTATACAATGAGCAGTTCTTC.

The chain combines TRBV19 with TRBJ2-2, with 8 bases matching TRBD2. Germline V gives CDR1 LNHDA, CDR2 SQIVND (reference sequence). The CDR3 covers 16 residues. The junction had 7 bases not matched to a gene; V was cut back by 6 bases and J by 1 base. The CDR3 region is CASRGMRGVNTGELFF. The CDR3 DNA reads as TGTGCCAGTAGGGGGATGCGGGGGGTGAACACCGGGGAGCTGTTTTTT. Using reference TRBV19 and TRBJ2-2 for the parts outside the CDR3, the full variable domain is DGGITQSPKYLFRKEGQNVTLSCEQNLNHDAMYWYRQDPGQGLRLIYYSQIVNDFQKGDIAEGYSVSREKKESFPLTVTSAQKNPTAFYLCASRGMRGVNTGELFFGEGSRLTVL.

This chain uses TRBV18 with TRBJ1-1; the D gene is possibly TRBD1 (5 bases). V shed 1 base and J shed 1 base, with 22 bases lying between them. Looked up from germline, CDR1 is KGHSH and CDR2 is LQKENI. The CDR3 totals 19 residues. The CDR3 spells CASSPRAVPMTDPNTEAFF. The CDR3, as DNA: TGTGCCAGCTCACCACGGGCGGTCCCCATGACAGACCCGAACACTGAAGCTTTCTTT.

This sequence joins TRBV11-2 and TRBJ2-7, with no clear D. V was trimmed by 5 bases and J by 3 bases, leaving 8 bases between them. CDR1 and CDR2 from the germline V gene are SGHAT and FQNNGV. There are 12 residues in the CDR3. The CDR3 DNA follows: TGTGCCAGCAGCCCTAAGAGCTACGAGCAGTACTTC. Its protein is CASSPKSYEQYF.

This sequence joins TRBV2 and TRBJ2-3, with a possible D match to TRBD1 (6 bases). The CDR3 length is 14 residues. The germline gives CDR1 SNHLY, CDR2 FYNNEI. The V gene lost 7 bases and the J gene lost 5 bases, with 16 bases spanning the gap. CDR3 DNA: TGTGCCAGCAACTGGGGGCCCCCAGGAGATACGCAGTATTTT. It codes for CASNWGPPGDTQYF.

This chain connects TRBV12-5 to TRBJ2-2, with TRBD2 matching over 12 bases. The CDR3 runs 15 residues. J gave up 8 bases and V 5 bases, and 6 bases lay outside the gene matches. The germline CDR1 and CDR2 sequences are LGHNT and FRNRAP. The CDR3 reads CASGLRTSGAGELFF. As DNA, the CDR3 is TGTGCTAGTGGTCTCCGGACTAGCGGGGCGGGGGAGCTGTTTTTT.

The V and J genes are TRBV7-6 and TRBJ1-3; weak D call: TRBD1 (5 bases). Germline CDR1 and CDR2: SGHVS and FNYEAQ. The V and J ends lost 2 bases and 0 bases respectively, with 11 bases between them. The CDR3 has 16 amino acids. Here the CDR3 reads CASSLLQGSSGNTIYF. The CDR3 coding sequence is TGTGCCAGCAGCTTACTTCAGGGTTCCTCTGGAAACACCATATATTTT.

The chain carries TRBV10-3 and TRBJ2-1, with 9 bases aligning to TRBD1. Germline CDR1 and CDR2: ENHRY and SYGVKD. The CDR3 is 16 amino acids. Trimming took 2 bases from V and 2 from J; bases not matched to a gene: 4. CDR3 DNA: TGTGCCATCAGTGAGCCGACAGGGGGGACCTACAATGAGCAGTTCTTC. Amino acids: CAISEPTGGTYNEQFF.

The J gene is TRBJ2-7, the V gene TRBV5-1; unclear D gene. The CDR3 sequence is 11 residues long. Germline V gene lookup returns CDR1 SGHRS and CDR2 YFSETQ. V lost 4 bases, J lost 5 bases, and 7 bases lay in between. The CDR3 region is CASSSVDEQYF. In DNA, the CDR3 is TGCGCCAGCAGCAGCGTTGACGAGCAGTACTTC. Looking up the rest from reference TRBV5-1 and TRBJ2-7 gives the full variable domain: KAGVTQTPRYLIKTRGQQVTLSCSPISGHRSVSWYQQTPGQGLQFLFEYFSETQRNKGNFPGRFSGRQFSNSRSEMNVSTLELGDSALYLCASSSVDEQYFGPGTRLTVT.

The chain's CDR3 is CASTKYGLAGGGETQYF. Written as DNA, the CDR3 is TGTGCCAGCACGAAATACGGATTAGCGGGAGGGGGGGAGACCCAGTACTTC. This chain joins TRBV28 and TRBJ2-5; 11 nucleotides agree with TRBD2. The trim removed 7 bases at V and 5 bases at J, leaving 15 bases unmatched. Germline-derived CDR1 and CDR2 are MDHEN and SYDVKM. CDR3 length: 17 amino acids.

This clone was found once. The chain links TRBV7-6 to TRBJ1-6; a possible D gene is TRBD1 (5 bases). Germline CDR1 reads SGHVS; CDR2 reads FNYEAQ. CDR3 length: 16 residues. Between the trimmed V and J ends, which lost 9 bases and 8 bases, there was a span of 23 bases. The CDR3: CARAREGPPQDSPLHF. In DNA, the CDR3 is TGTGCCAGGGCGAGGGAGGGGCCGCCTCAAGATTCACCCCTCCACTTT.

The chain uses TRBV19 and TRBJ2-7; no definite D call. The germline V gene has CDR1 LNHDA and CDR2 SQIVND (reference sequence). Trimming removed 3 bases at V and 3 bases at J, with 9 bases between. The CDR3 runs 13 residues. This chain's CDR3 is CASSMFSGYEQYF. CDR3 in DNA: TGTGCCAGTAGTATGTTTTCGGGCTACGAGCAGTACTTC.

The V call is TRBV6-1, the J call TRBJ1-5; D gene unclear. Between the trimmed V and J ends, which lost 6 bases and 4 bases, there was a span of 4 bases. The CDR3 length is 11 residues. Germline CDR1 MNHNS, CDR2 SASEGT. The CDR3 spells CASRENQPQHF. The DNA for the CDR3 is TGTGCCAGCAGGGAGAATCAGCCCCAGCATTTT.

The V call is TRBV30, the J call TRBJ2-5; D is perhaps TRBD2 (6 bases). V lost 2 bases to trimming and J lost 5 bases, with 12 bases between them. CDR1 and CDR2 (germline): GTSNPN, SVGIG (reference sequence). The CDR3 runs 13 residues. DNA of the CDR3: TGTGCCTGGAGTTACGGGAGTGGGGAGACCCAGTACTTC. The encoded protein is CAWSYGSGETQYF.

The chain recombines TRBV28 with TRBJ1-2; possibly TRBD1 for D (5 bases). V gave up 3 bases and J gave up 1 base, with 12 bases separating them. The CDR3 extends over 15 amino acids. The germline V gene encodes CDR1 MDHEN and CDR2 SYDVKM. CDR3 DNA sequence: TGTGCCAGCAGTTTTGATGGCAGGGATAACTATGGCTACACCTTC. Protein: CASSFDGRDNYGYTF.

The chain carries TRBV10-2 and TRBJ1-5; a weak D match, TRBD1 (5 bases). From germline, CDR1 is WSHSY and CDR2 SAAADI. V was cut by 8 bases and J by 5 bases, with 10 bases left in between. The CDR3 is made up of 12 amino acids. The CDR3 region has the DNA TGCGCCAGCTCCCCGGGGGATCAGCCCCAGCATTTT. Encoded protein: CASSPGDQPQHF.

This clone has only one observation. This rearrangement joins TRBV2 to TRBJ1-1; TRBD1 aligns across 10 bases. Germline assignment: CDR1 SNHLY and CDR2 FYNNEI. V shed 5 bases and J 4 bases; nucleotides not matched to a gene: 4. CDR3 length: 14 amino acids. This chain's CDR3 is CASSQTGGATEAFF. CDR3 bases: TGTGCCAGCAGTCAGACAGGGGGCGCCACTGAAGCTTTCTTT.